These T cell receptor beta chains were read from a single sample in a study of blood T cell repertoires in COVID-19. The repertoire was sequenced with immunoSEQ multiplex PCR; TCRdb's copy has only in-frame clones and lacks some. The sample consists of hundreds of thousands of clones, over 75% of them appearing once. The sample was peripheral blood. The source of these receptors is a woman older than 75 with acute or convalescent COVID-19. Both conserved end residues are part of each CDR3. Fields, in order: J gene, V gene, D gene, clone size, CDR3 DNA, CDR3 protein. A D gene is named only where the DNA matches it firmly. Rows may omit the clone size; those that give it use once, few, many or a size class.

j_gene: TRBJ2-3
v_gene: TRBV3-1/TRBV3-2
d_gene: TRBD2
abundance: NA
CDR3nt: TGTGCCAGCAGGCGACTAGCGGATCTTACAGATACGCAGTATTTT
CDR3aa: CASRRLADLTDTQYF

j_gene: TRBJ2-7
v_gene: TRBV2
d_gene: NA
abundance: once
CDR3nt: TGTGCCAGCAGTGTATTGGGCAGGGGTAACGAGCAGTACTTC
CDR3aa: CASSVLGRGNEQYF

j_gene: TRBJ2-7
v_gene: TRBV14
d_gene: NA
abundance: NA
CDR3nt: TGTGCCAGCAGCCATATGTTCGAGCAGTACTTC
CDR3aa: CASSHMFEQYF

j_gene: TRBJ2-7
v_gene: TRBV5-4
d_gene: TRBD1
abundance: NA
CDR3nt: TGTGCCAGCAGTCCGACCAGGGGGAGCTCCTACGAGCAGTACTTC
CDR3aa: CASSPTRGSSYEQYF

j_gene: TRBJ1-5
v_gene: TRBV6-1
d_gene: NA
abundance: few
CDR3nt: TGTGCCAGCAGTGAACGAATAGTGGCCCAGCATTTT
CDR3aa: CASSERIVAQHF

j_gene: TRBJ1-6
v_gene: TRBV3-1/TRBV3-2
d_gene: TRBD1
abundance: few
CDR3nt: TGTGCCAGCAGCCAATTCGACAGGGATAATTCACCCCTCCACTTT
CDR3aa: CASSQFDRDNSPLHF

j_gene: TRBJ1-2
v_gene: TRBV18
d_gene: NA
abundance: NA
CDR3nt: TGTGCCAGCTCACCATCACTTGGGACTTCTAATGTGTATGGCTACACCTTC
CDR3aa: CASSPSLGTSNVYGYTF

j_gene: TRBJ2-7
v_gene: TRBV5-1
d_gene: NA
abundance: NA
CDR3nt: TGCGCCAGCAGCTGGTCCGGGGGATACGAGCAGTACTTC
CDR3aa: CASSWSGGYEQYF

j_gene: TRBJ1-6
v_gene: TRBV12-3/TRBV12-4
d_gene: NA
abundance: NA
CDR3nt: TGTGCCAGCAGTTCCTTGTATAATTCACCCCTCCACTTT
CDR3aa: CASSSLYNSPLHF

j_gene: TRBJ1-5
v_gene: TRBV5-1
d_gene: NA
abundance: once
CDR3nt: TGCGCCAGCAGCCCAGGACAGACGGATAGCAATCAGCCCCAGCATTTT
CDR3aa: CASSPGQTDSNQPQHF

j_gene: TRBJ2-7
v_gene: TRBV3-1/TRBV3-2
d_gene: NA
abundance: NA
CDR3nt: TGTGCCAGCAGCCCGGGTCCCCACTACGAGCAGTACTTC
CDR3aa: CASSPGPHYEQYF

j_gene: TRBJ1-2
v_gene: TRBV29-1
d_gene: TRBD1
abundance: NA
CDR3nt: TGCAGCGTGATAGGGACAGGGGACTATGGCTACACCTTC
CDR3aa: CSVIGTGDYGYTF

j_gene: TRBJ2-3
v_gene: TRBV7-9
d_gene: NA
abundance: NA
CDR3nt: TGTGCCAGCAGCCCGGGACTTCGGGGCACTGACACAGATACGCAGTATTTT
CDR3aa: CASSPGLRGTDTDTQYF

j_gene: TRBJ2-5
v_gene: TRBV19
d_gene: NA
abundance: NA
CDR3nt: TGTGCCAGTAGTATGACAGTTCAAGAGACCCAGTACTTC
CDR3aa: CASSMTVQETQYF

j_gene: TRBJ2-2
v_gene: TRBV5-1
d_gene: TRBD1
abundance: NA
CDR3nt: TGCGCCAGCCTCTCCTTAGGGACAGGGGACACCGGGGAGCTGTTTTTT
CDR3aa: CASLSLGTGDTGELFF

j_gene: TRBJ1-2
v_gene: TRBV11-2
d_gene: NA
abundance: NA
CDR3nt: TGTGCCAGCAGCTTAGCCCCCACTAAAGAGCGGGGCTACACCTTC
CDR3aa: CASSLAPTKERGYTF

j_gene: TRBJ1-2
v_gene: TRBV25-1
d_gene: TRBD1
abundance: NA
CDR3nt: TGTGCCAGCAGTGAGGCCGGGACAGGGTACTATGGCTACACCTTC
CDR3aa: CASSEAGTGYYGYTF

j_gene: TRBJ1-1
v_gene: TRBV7-3
d_gene: NA
abundance: NA
CDR3nt: TGTGCCAGCAGCTTAAACCCGGCAGGCACTGAAGCTTTCTTT
CDR3aa: CASSLNPAGTEAFF

j_gene: TRBJ1-1
v_gene: TRBV3-1/TRBV3-2
d_gene: NA
abundance: NA
CDR3nt: TGTGCCAGCAGCCCAGGGTTGAACACTGAAGCTTTCTTT
CDR3aa: CASSPGLNTEAFF

j_gene: TRBJ1-1
v_gene: TRBV11-3
d_gene: NA
abundance: NA
CDR3nt: TGTGCCAGCAGCCCAAACTCGGGTCCTGAAGCTTTCTTT
CDR3aa: CASSPNSGPEAFF

j_gene: TRBJ1-1
v_gene: TRBV18
d_gene: TRBD1
abundance: NA
CDR3nt: TGTGCCAGCTCCCGCGACAGGGAGGCTGAAGCTTTCTTT
CDR3aa: CASSRDREAEAFF

j_gene: TRBJ1-2
v_gene: TRBV6-5
d_gene: TRBD1
abundance: NA
CDR3nt: TGTGCCAGCAGTTACTCGAGTGGACAGGGTGACTATGGCTACACCTTC
CDR3aa: CASSYSSGQGDYGYTF

j_gene: TRBJ2-7
v_gene: TRBV24-1
d_gene: TRBD1
abundance: few
CDR3nt: TGTGCCACCAGTGATCCCGGGACAGGCCATCGCGAGCAGTACTTC
CDR3aa: CATSDPGTGHREQYF

j_gene: TRBJ2-5
v_gene: TRBV4-1
d_gene: TRBD2
abundance: NA
CDR3nt: TGCGCCAGCAGCCAAGATCAGGGAGGGGAAGGGACCCAGTACTTC
CDR3aa: CASSQDQGGEGTQYF

j_gene: TRBJ2-3
v_gene: TRBV11-1
d_gene: NA
abundance: NA
CDR3nt: TGTGCCAGCAGCCCCGAGGGAGGCACAGATACGCAGTATTTT
CDR3aa: CASSPEGGTDTQYF

j_gene: TRBJ1-2
v_gene: TRBV29-1
d_gene: TRBD1
abundance: NA
CDR3nt: TGCAGCGTTGAGGAGGGGGCGCTTGGCGGCTACACCTTC
CDR3aa: CSVEEGALGGYTF

j_gene: TRBJ2-1
v_gene: TRBV7-2
d_gene: TRBD2
abundance: NA
CDR3nt: TGTGCCAGCAGCTTTAGCGGGGGGGAGGGCGGTGAGCAGTTCTTC
CDR3aa: CASSFSGGEGGEQFF

j_gene: TRBJ1-5
v_gene: TRBV11-2
d_gene: NA
abundance: NA
CDR3nt: TGTGCCAGCAGCTTAGATAGCAACAGGGCAAATCAGCCCCAGCATTTT
CDR3aa: CASSLDSNRANQPQHF

j_gene: TRBJ2-7
v_gene: TRBV5-1
d_gene: TRBD1
abundance: NA
CDR3nt: TGCGCCAGCCGATCCGGGACAGGGGGCGGCTACGAGCAGTACTTC
CDR3aa: CASRSGTGGGYEQYF

j_gene: TRBJ2-7
v_gene: TRBV6-5
d_gene: TRBD1
abundance: NA
CDR3nt: TGTGCCAGCAGTTACTCGACGGGACAGACCTACGAGCAGTACTTC
CDR3aa: CASSYSTGQTYEQYF

j_gene: TRBJ1-2
v_gene: TRBV19
d_gene: NA
abundance: NA
CDR3nt: TGTGCCAGTAGTCCCCAGATTCGGGGCTATGGCTACACCTTC
CDR3aa: CASSPQIRGYGYTF

j_gene: TRBJ1-4
v_gene: TRBV28
d_gene: NA
abundance: NA
CDR3nt: TGTGCCAGCAGTTTCCATGGAGGTGCGTCTAATGAAAAACTGTTTTTT
CDR3aa: CASSFHGGASNEKLFF

j_gene: TRBJ1-3
v_gene: TRBV2
d_gene: NA
abundance: NA
CDR3nt: TGTGCCAGCAGTGAAGGACGGGGGGGAAACACCATATATTTT
CDR3aa: CASSEGRGGNTIYF

j_gene: TRBJ1-6
v_gene: TRBV3-1/TRBV3-2
d_gene: NA
abundance: NA
CDR3nt: TGTGCCAGCAGCCAGGGGGGGTCCGGTTCACCCCTCCACTTT
CDR3aa: CASSQGGSGSPLHF

j_gene: TRBJ2-1
v_gene: TRBV7-3
d_gene: NA
abundance: NA
CDR3nt: TGTGCCAGCAGCTTAACGGGGGCAGGACGCTACAATGAGCAGTTCTTC
CDR3aa: CASSLTGAGRYNEQFF

j_gene: TRBJ1-6
v_gene: TRBV27
d_gene: NA
abundance: NA
CDR3nt: TGTGCCAGCAGTTTTATGGGGCGCGGGGTTTCACCCCTCCACTTT
CDR3aa: CASSFMGRGVSPLHF

j_gene: TRBJ1-2
v_gene: TRBV29-1
d_gene: NA
abundance: NA
CDR3nt: TGCAGCGTTGAAGAGATGATGAGGAGTGGCTACACCTTC
CDR3aa: CSVEEMMRSGYTF

j_gene: TRBJ1-2
v_gene: TRBV2
d_gene: TRBD1
abundance: NA
CDR3nt: TGTGCCACGACAGGGTCTCCGGACTATGGCTACACCTTC
CDR3aa: CATTGSPDYGYTF

j_gene: TRBJ2-7
v_gene: TRBV2
d_gene: TRBD1
abundance: NA
CDR3nt: TGTGCCAGCACCGAGGGGACAGGGGGAGGTGACGAGCAGTACTTC
CDR3aa: CASTEGTGGGDEQYF

j_gene: TRBJ1-5
v_gene: TRBV6-1
d_gene: TRBD1
abundance: NA
CDR3nt: TGTGCCAGCAGTGAAGCGACAGGGGGTCCTCAGCCCCAGCATTTT
CDR3aa: CASSEATGGPQPQHF

j_gene: TRBJ1-6
v_gene: TRBV15
d_gene: TRBD1
abundance: NA
CDR3nt: TGTGCCACCAGCTTCCCACCGGGACAGGGCAATTCACCCCTCCACTTT
CDR3aa: CATSFPPGQGNSPLHF

j_gene: TRBJ2-1
v_gene: TRBV6-5
d_gene: NA
abundance: NA
CDR3nt: TGTGCCAGCAGTCCTGAACTGGGAGACAATGAGCAGTTCTTC
CDR3aa: CASSPELGDNEQFF

j_gene: TRBJ1-6
v_gene: TRBV27
d_gene: TRBD1
abundance: NA
CDR3nt: TGTGCCAGCAGTTTAACGGACAGGGGGCTTTCACCCCTCCACTTT
CDR3aa: CASSLTDRGLSPLHF